This entry describes one TCR beta chain. This sample stems from a study of siplizumab effects on memory and regulatory T cells. The CDR3 covers 15 residues. Germline V gives CDR1 SGHTA, CDR2 FQGNSA. V was clipped by 0 bases and J by 4 bases, with 12 bases between them. TCRdb keeps only in-frame clones here, not all; method: immunoSEQ multiplex PCR. Here the sample spans around 100,000 clones, around 92% being singletons. The V gene is TRBV7-2, the J gene TRBJ1-1; D is perhaps TRBD1 (5 bases). The TCR comes from a human donor in good health. Material for sequencing was CD4+ T cells sorted from blood. Written as DNA, the CDR3 is TGTGCCAGCAGCTTAGCTCCACCTGGGGGCACTGAAGCTTTCTTT. Amino acid sequence: CASSLAPPGGTEAFF.